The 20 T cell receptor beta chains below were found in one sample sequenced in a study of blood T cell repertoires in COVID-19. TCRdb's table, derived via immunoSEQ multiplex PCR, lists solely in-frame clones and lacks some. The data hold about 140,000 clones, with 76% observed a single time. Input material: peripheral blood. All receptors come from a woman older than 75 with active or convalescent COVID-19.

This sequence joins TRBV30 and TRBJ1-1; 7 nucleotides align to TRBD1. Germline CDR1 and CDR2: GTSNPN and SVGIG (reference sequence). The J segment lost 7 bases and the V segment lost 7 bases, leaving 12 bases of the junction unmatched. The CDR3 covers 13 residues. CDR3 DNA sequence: TGTGCCTACACCGGGTTGCAGGGGGGTGAAGCTTTCTTT. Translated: CAYTGLQGGEAFF.

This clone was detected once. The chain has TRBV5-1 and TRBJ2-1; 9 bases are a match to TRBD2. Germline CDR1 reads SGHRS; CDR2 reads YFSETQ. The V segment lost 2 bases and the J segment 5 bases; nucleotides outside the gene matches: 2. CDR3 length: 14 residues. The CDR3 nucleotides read TGCGCCAGCAGCTTTAGCGGGGGAGACAATGAGCAGTTCTTC. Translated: CASSFSGGDNEQFF.

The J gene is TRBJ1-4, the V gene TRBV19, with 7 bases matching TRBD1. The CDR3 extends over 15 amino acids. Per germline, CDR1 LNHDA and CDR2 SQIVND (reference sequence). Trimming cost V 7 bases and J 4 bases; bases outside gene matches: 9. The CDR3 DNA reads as TGTGCCAGTAACACGGGACAGCTGATTAATGAAAAACTGTTTTTT. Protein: CASNTGQLINEKLFF.

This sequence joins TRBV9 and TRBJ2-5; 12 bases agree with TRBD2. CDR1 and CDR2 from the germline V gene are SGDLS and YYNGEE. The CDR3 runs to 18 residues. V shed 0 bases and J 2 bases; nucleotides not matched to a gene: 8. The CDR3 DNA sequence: TGTGCCAGCAGCGTAGGGACTAGCGGGGTAGCCTCTCAAGAGACCCAGTACTTC. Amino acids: CASSVGTSGVASQETQYF.

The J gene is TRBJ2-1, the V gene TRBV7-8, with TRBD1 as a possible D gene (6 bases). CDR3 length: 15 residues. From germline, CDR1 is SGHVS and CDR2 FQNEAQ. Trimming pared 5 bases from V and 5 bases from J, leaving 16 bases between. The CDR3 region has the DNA TGTGCCAGCAGCCGTACACGGGACACCAACAATGAGCAGTTCTTC. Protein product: CASSRTRDTNNEQFF. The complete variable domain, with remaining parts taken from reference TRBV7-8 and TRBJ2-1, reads GAGVSQSPRYKVAKRGQDVALRCDPISGHVSLFWYQQALGQGPEFLTYFQNEAQLDKSGLPSDRFFAERPEGSVSTLKIQRTQQEDSAVYLCASSRTRDTNNEQFFGPGTRLTVL.

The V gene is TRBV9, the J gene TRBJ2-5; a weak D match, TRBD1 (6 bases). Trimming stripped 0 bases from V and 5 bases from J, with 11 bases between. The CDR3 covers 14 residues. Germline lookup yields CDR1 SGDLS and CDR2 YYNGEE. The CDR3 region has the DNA TGTGCCAGCAGCGTAGGTACAGGGCGGGAGACCCAGTACTTC. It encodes CASSVGTGRETQYF.

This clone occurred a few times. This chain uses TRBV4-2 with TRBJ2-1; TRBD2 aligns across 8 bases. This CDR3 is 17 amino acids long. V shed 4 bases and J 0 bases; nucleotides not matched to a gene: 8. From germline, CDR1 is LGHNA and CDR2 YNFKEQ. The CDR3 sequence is CASSRGIRGGSYNEQFF. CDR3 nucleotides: TGTGCCAGCAGCCGGGGTATCCGGGGGGGCTCCTACAATGAGCAGTTCTTC.

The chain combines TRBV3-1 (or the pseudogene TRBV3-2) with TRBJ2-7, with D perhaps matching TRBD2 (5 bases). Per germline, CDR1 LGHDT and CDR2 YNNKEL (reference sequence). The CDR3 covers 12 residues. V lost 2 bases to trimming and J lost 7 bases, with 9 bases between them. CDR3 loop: CASSQLSGEQYF. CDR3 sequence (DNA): TGTGCCAGCAGCCAACTCTCGGGGGAGCAGTACTTC.

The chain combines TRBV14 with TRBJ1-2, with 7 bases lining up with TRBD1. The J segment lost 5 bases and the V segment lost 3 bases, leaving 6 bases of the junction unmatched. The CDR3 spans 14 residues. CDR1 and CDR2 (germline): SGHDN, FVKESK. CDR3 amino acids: CASSHKGTAYGYTF. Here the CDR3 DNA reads TGTGCCAGCAGCCATAAAGGGACAGCTTATGGCTACACCTTC.

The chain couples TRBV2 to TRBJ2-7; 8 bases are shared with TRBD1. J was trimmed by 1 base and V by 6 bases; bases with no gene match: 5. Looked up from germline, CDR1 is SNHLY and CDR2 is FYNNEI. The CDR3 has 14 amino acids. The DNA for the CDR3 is TGTGCCAGCAGCCGACAGGGGATTTCCTACGAGCAGTACTTC. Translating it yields CASSRQGISYEQYF.

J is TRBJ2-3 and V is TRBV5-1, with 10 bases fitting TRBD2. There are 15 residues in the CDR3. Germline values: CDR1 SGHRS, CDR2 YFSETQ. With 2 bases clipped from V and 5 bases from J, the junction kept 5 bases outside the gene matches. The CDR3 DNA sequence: TGCGCCAGCAGCTTCTTTAGCGGGGGGTTAGATACGCAGTATTTT. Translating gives CASSFFSGGLDTQYF.

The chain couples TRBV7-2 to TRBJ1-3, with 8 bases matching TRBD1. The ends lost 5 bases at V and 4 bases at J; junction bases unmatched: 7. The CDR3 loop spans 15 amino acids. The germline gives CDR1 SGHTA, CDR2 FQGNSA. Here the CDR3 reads CASSARQGRGNTIYF. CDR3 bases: TGTGCCAGCAGCGCCAGACAGGGGAGGGGAAACACCATATATTTT.

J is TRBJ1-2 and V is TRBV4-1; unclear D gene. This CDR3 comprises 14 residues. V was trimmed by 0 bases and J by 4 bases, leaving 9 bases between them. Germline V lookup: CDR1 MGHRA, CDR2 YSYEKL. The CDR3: CASSQEAHSYGYTF. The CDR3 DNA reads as TGCGCCAGCAGCCAAGAAGCCCACAGCTATGGCTACACCTTC.

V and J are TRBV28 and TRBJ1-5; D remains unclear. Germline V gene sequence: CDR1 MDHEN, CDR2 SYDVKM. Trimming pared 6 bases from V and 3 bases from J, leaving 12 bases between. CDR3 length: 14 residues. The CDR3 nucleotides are TGTGCCAGCAGGAGTGCCGGGTTCAATCAGCCCCAGCATTTT. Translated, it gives CASRSAGFNQPQHF.

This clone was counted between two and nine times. DNA for the CDR3: TGTGCCAGCAGCTTAACAGGGAGCGAGCAGTACTTC. It yields the protein CASSLTGSEQYF. The chain employs TRBV7-2 and TRBJ2-7, with D possibly matching TRBD1 (6 bases). Germline V gene data show CDR1 as SGHTA and CDR2 as FQGNSA. Between the trimmed V and J ends, which lost 2 bases and 6 bases, there was a span of 8 bases. The CDR3 covers 12 residues.

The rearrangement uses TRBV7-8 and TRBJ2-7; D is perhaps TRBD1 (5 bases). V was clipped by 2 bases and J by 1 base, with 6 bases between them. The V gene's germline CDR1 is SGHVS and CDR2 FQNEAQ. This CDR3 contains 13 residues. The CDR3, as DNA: TGTGCCAGCAGCTTACGACAGTCCTACGAGCAGTACTTC. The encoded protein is CASSLRQSYEQYF.

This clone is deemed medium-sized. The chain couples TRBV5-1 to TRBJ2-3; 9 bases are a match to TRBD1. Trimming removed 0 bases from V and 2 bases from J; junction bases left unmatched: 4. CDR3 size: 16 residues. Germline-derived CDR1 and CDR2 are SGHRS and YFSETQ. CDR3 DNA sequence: TGCGCCAGCAGCTTGGGGGGACAGGGCCTCACAGATACGCAGTATTTT. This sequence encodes CASSLGGQGLTDTQYF.

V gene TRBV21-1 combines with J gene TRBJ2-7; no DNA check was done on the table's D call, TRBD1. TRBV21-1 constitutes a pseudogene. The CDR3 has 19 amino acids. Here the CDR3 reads CASSKKGRGHPGRSYEQYF. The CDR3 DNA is TGTGCCAGCAGCAAAAAAGGGCGCGGACACCCAGGTCGGTCCTACGAGCAGTACTTC.

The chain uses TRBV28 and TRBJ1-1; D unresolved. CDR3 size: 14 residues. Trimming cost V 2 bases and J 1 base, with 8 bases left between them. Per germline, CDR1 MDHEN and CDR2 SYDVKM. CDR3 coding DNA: TGTGCCAGCAGTTTACTAGAGCCGAACACTGAAGCTTTCTTT. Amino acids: CASSLLEPNTEAFF.

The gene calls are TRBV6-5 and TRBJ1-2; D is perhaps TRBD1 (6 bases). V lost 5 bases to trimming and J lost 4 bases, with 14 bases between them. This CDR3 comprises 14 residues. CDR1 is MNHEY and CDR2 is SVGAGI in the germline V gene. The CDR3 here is CASSRVQGSYGYTF. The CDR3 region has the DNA TGTGCCAGCAGTCGAGTACAGGGAAGCTATGGCTACACCTTC.